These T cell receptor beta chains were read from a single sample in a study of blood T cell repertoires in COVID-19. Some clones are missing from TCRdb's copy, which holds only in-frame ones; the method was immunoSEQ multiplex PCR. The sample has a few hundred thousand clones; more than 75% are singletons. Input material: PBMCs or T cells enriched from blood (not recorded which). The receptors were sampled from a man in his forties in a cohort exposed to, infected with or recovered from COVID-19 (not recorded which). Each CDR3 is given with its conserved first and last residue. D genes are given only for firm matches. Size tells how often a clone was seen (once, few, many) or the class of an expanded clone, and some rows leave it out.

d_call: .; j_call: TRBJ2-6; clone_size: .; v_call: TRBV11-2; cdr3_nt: TGTGCCAGCAGCTCCGGCAACGTCCTGACTTTC; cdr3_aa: CASSSGNVLTF
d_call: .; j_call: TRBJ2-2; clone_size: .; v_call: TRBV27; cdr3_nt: TGTGCCAGCAGTTTATTAAGGGGCGGGGAGCTGTTTTTT; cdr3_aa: CASSLLRGGELFF
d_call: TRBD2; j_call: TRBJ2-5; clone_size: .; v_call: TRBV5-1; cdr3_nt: TGCGCCAGCAGCTTGGGGCTAGCGGAGATCCAAGAGACCCAGTACTTC; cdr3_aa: CASSLGLAEIQETQYF
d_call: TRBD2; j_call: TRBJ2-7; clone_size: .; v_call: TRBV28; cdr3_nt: TGTGCCAGCAGACGACTAGCTTACGAGCAGTACTTC; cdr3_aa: CASRRLAYEQYF
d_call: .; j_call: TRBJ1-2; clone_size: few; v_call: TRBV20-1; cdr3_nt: TGCAGTGCTAGCTTCGGGAATGGCTACACCTTC; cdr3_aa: CSASFGNGYTF
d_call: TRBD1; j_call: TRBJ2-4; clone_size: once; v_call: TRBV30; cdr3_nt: TGTGCCTGTGGGTACTTAACAGGGGTCAAAAACATTCAGTACTTC; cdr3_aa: CACGYLTGVKNIQYF
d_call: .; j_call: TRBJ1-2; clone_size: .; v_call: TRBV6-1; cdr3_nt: TGTGCCAGCAGTGAGGCGGGGCTTACAGGTTATGGCTACACCTTC; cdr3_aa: CASSEAGLTGYGYTF
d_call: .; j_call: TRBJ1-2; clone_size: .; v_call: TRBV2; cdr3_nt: TGTGCCAGCAAGTACGGAGTTAACTATGGCTACACCTTC; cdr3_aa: CASKYGVNYGYTF
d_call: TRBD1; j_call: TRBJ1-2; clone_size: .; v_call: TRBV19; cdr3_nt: TGTGCCAGTAGTGCTAACAGGGGAAGTGGCTACTATGGCTACACCTTC; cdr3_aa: CASSANRGSGYYGYTF
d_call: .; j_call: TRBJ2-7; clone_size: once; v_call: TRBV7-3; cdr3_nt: TGTGCCAGCAGCCGAGAGGGAGCGGAGAACGAGCAGTACTTC; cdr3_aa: CASSREGAENEQYF
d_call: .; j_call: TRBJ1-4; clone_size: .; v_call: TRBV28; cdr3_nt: TGTGCCAGCATAACAGGAGCAACTAATGAAAAACTGTTTTTT; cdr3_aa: CASITGATNEKLFF
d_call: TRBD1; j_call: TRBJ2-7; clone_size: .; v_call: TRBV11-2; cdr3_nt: TGTGCCAGCAGGGGGACAGGGGACCACGAGCAGTACTTC; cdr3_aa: CASRGTGDHEQYF
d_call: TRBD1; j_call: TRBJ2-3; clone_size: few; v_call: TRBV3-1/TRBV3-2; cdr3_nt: TGTGCCAGCAGCCAAGAAACGGGACAGGTCACAGATACGCAGTATTTT; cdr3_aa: CASSQETGQVTDTQYF
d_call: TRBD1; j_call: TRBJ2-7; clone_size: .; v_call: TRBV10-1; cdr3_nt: TGCGCCAGCAGTGAGTCGAGGGCAGGGGGTGGCGAGCAGTACTTC; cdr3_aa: CASSESRAGGGEQYF
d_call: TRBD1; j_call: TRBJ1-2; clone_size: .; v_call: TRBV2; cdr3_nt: TGTGCCAGCAGTGAATTGGGACAGGGTCTCGATGGCTACACCTTC; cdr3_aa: CASSELGQGLDGYTF
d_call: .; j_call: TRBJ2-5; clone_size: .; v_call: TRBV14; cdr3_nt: TGTGCCAGCAGCCCGTGGACAAGGGGAGAGACCCAGTACTTC; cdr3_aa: CASSPWTRGETQYF
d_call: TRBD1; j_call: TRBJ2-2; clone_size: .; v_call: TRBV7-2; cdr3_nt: TGTGCCAGCAGCTCTAGGACAGGGAGGTTGAACACCGGGGAGCTGTTTTTT; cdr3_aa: CASSSRTGRLNTGELFF
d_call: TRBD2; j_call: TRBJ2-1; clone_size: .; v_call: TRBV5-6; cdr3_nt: TGTGCCAGCAGCTTGTTTAGCGGGAGCTTTGGGGTTGTTGAGCAGTTCTTC; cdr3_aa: CASSLFSGSFGVVEQFF
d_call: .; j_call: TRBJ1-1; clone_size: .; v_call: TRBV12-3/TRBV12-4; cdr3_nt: TGTGCCAGCAGTTTATTTTCGGGGTTTGAAGCTTTCTTT; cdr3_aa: CASSLFSGFEAFF
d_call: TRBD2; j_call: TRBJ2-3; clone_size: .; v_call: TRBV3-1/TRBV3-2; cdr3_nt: TGTGCCAGCAGCCTTCGGACTAGCGGGAGGCGAGATACGCAGTATTTT; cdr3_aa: CASSLRTSGRRDTQYF
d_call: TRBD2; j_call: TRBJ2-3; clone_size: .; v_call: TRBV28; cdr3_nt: TGTGCCAGCAGGTCGGGACTAGCGGGAGGTTTCACAGATACGCAGTATTTT; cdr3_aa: CASRSGLAGGFTDTQYF
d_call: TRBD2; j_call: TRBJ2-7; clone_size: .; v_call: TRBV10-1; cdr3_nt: TGCGCCAGCAGTGAGTCGATAGCGGGAAACAGCGAGCAGTACTTC; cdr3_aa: CASSESIAGNSEQYF
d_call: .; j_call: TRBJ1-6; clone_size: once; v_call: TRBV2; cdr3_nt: TGTGCCAGCAGTGACTCCAATTCACCCCTCCACTTT; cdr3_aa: CASSDSNSPLHF
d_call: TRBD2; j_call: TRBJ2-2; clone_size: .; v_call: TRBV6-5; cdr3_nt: TGTGCCAGCAGTTCCGGGACTAGCCGAAACACCGGGGAGCTGTTTTTT; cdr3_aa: CASSSGTSRNTGELFF
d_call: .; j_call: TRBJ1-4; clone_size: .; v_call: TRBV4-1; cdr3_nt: TGCGCCAGCAGCCAAGATTGGGGGGCAACTAATGAAAAACTGTTTTTT; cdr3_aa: CASSQDWGATNEKLFF
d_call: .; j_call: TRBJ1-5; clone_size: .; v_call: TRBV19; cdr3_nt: TGTGCCAGTCACTTTGGGGTAGGGGCTTGGCAGCCCCAGCATTTT; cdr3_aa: CASHFGVGAWQPQHF
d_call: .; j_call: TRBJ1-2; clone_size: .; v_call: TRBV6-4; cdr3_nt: TGTGCCAGCAGTGACCCAACAACTAACTATGGCTACACCTTC; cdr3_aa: CASSDPTTNYGYTF
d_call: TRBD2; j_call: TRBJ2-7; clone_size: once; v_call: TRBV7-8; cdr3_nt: TGTGCCAGCAGCTTATCGCCCCAAGCCCTTAGCGGGAGCACCTACGAGCAGTACTTC; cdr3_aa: CASSLSPQALSGSTYEQYF
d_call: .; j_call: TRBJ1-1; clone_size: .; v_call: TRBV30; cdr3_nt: TGTGCCTGGAGTCGCGGGGCGGGCGCATCCGAAGCTTTCTTT; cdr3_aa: CAWSRGAGASEAFF
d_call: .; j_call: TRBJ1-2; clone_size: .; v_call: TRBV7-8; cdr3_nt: TGTGCCAGCAGTCCAGAATCACGATTCTATGGCTACACCTTC; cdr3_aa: CASSPESRFYGYTF
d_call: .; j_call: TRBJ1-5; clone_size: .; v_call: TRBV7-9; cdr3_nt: TGTGCCAGCAGCTCCACCTTCGGGAGCAGGGCTCAGCCCCAGCATTTT; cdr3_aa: CASSSTFGSRAQPQHF
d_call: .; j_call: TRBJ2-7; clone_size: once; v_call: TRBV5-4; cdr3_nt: TGTGCCAGCAGCGCCGCCCCGTCAGGAAGGCACGAGCAGTACTTC; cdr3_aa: CASSAAPSGRHEQYF
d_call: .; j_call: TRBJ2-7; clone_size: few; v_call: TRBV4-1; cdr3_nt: TGCGCCAGCAGCCCTGGGACACCCTACGAGCAGTACTTC; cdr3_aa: CASSPGTPYEQYF
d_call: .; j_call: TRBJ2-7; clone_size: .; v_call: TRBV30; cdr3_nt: TGTGCCCTAGGGGACAAGACGTTCTACGAGCAGTACTTC; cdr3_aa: CALGDKTFYEQYF
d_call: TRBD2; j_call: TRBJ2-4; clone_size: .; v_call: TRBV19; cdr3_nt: TGTGCCAGTAGTACGACTAGCGGGAGTCTGACCAAAAACATTCAGTACTTC; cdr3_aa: CASSTTSGSLTKNIQYF
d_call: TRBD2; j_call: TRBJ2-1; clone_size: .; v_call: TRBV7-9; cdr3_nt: TGTGCCAGCAGCTTTCGACTAGCGGGAGATAATGAGCAGTTCTTC; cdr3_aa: CASSFRLAGDNEQFF
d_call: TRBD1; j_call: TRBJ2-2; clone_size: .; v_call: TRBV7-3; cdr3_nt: TGTGCCAGCAGCTTCGGAGACAGGGGTGGAACCGGGGAGCTGTTTTTT; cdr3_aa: CASSFGDRGGTGELFF
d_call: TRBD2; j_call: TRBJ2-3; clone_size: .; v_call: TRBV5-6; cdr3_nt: TGTGCCAGCAGCTCCGCCTCAGCGGGAGGGCTTTCGGATACGCAGTATTTT; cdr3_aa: CASSSASAGGLSDTQYF
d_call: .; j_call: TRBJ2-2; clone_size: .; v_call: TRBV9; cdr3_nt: TGTGCCAGCAGCCCACAGGGTATTAGTTATCCCGGGGAGCTGTTTTTT; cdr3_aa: CASSPQGISYPGELFF